The 10 T cell receptor beta chains in this list originate from one sample, sequenced in a study of identical twins. Via MiXCR, TCRdb re-called the 5' RACE reads, giving one row per CDR3 protein. The sample yields fewer than 450,000 distinct CDR3 sequences, roughly 10% seen once. Specimen: naive T cells sorted from blood. These receptors were obtained from a woman aged 45-60 years in good health.

This clonotype was recorded a few times. The chain has TRBV21-1 and TRBJ2-7; the table's TRBD1 call for D was not verified on the DNA. TRBV21-1 is a pseudogene segment. The CDR3 is made up of 13 amino acids. CDR3 in amino acids: CASSKEGDNGQYV. The CDR3 nucleotides read TGTGCCAGCAGCAAAGAGGGCGACAACGGGCAGTACGTC.

J is TRBJ2-5 and V is TRBV4-1; TRBD2 matches at 11 bases. The germline gives CDR1 MGHRA, CDR2 YSYEKL. Germline trimming cut 6 bases from V and 0 bases from J; bases unmatched to any gene: 15. This CDR3 spans 19 amino acids. The CDR3 region is CASRPQLAGDPLYQETQYF. CDR3 nucleotide sequence: TGCGCCAGCAGGCCCCAACTAGCGGGAGATCCCCTGTACCAAGAGACCCAGTACTTC.

The rearrangement joins TRBV6-2 or TRBV6-3 to TRBJ2-7, with D perhaps TRBD2 (5 bases). V shed 5 bases and J shed 5 bases, with 13 bases lying between them. CDR3 length: 13 amino acids. Per the germline V gene, CDR1 is MNHEY and CDR2 is SVGEGT. Here the CDR3 DNA reads TGTGCCAGCAGTCCTTTTGGGCGGGACGAGCAGTACTTC. Translating it yields CASSPFGRDEQYF.

This clonotype was seen a few times. The rearrangement joins TRBV20-1 to TRBJ2-5; the D is unclear. V was shortened by 3 bases and J by 10 bases, with 9 bases between the two germline ends. CDR3 length: 10 residues. Per the germline V gene, CDR1 is DFQATT and CDR2 is SNEGSKA (reference sequence). This CDR3 reads CSASTEYQYF. For the CDR3, the DNA is TGCAGTGCTAGTACAGAATACCAGTACTTC.

The rearrangement uses TRBV5-1 and TRBJ2-1, with a weak D call TRBD2 (7 bases). This CDR3 is 16 amino acids long. CDR1 SGHRS and CDR2 YFSETQ come from the germline V gene. V gave up 3 bases and J gave up 5 bases, with 18 bases separating them. The CDR3, as DNA: TGCGCCAGCAGCTGGGCCGGGGGAGGGGGAAACAATGAGCAGTTCTTC. Its protein product is CASSWAGGGGNNEQFF.

For this clonotype: Just one base apart from a much larger clone, this may be a read error. This chain joins TRBV20-1 and TRBJ2-1; TRBD2 matches 14 bases. The CDR3 spans 19 residues. After removal of 0 bases from V and 3 bases from J, the junction contained 10 bases not matched to a gene. Per germline, CDR1 DFQATT and CDR2 SNEGSKA (reference sequence). CDR3 nucleotide sequence: TGCAGTGCTAGAGATATAGGGACTAGCGGGAGTTCTGACTACAATGAGCAGTTCTTC. The encoded protein is CSARDIGTSGSSDYNEQFF.

This clonotype turned up a few times. The J gene is TRBJ1-1, the V gene TRBV2; TRBD1 aligns across 7 bases. V lost 6 bases to trimming and J lost 7 bases; unmatched junction nucleotides: 8. The germline V gene has CDR1 SNHLY and CDR2 FYNNEI. The CDR3 totals 13 residues. CDR3 sequence: CASSPDRANEAFF. CDR3 nucleotides: TGTGCCAGCAGCCCAGACAGGGCTAATGAAGCTTTCTTT.

The rearrangement joins TRBV29-1 to TRBJ2-1; 13 bases are shared with TRBD2. Looked up from germline, CDR1 is SQVTM and CDR2 is ANQGSEA. The CDR3 loop spans 14 amino acids. The V gene end was trimmed by 5 bases and the J gene end by 6 bases; junction bases not matched to a gene: 4. In nucleotides, the CDR3 is TGCAGCGTTTTCGGACTAGCGGGAGTCAATGAGCAGTTCTTC. Translating gives CSVFGLAGVNEQFF.

This clonotype was recorded at least ten times. The rearrangement joins TRBV9 to TRBJ2-2; no definite D call. V lost 0 bases to trimming and J lost 4 bases, with 7 bases between them. The CDR3 spans 14 residues. The germline V gene has CDR1 SGDLS and CDR2 YYNGEE. The CDR3 DNA sequence: TGTGCCAGCAGCGTAGAGGAGTCCACCGGGGAGCTGTTTTTT. It specifies CASSVEESTGELFF. Supplemented by reference TRBV9 and TRBJ2-2, the full variable domain reads DSGVTQTPKHLITATGQRVTLRCSPRSGDLSVYWYQQSLDQGLQFLIQYYNGEERAKGNILERFSAQQFPDLHSELNLSSLELGDSALYFCASSVEESTGELFFGEGSRLTVL.

This clonotype has only a few counts. The CDR3 reads CASSLDPVLARYLLGNEQFF. CDR3 in DNA: TGTGCCAGCAGCTTAGATCCAGTACTAGCCCGCTACCTCCTGGGCAATGAGCAGTTCTTC. This sequence joins TRBV11-2 and TRBJ2-1, with D tentatively TRBD2 (6 bases). V lost 0 bases and J lost 6, with 27 bases in between. Per the germline V gene, CDR1 is SGHAT and CDR2 is FQNNGV. The CDR3 length is 20 residues.